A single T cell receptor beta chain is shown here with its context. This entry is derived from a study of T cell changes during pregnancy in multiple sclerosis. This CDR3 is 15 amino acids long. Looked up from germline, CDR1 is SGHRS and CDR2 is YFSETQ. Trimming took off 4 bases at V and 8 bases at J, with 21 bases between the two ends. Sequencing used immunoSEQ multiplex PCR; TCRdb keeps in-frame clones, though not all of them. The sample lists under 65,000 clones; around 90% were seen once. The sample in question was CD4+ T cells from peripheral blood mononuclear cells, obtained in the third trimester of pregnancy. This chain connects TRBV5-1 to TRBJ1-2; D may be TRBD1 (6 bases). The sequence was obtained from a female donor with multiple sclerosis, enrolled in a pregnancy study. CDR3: CASSEDSPGTRGYTF. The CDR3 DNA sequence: TGCGCCAGCAGCGAAGACAGCCCCGGGACACGCGGCTACACCTTC. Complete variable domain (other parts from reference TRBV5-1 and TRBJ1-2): KAGVTQTPRYLIKTRGQQVTLSCSPISGHRSVSWYQQTPGQGLQFLFEYFSETQRNKGNFPGRFSGRQFSNSRSEMNVSTLELGDSALYLCASSEDSPGTRGYTFGSGTRLTVV.